These T cell receptor beta chains were read from a single sample in a study of cytomegalovirus exposure and HLA in healthy donors. Profiling relied on immunoSEQ multiplex PCR, and the TCRdb table lists in-frame clones only, not all of them. The profile shows approximately 180,000 clones, about 86% of them singletons. Sequenced sample: PBMCs. Receptor source: a woman aged 25 to 39 in good health and CMV-seronegative. CDR3s include the opening cysteine and the closing phenylalanine or tryptophan. Fields, in order: J gene, clone size, CDR3 length, V gene, D gene, CDR3 protein, CDR3 DNA. D genes are given only for firm matches. Not all rows give a size; the values are once, few, many and, for expanded clones, a class.

>TRBJ2-2|.|13|TRBV2|.
CASKLANTGELFF
TGTGCCAGCAAACTAGCCAACACCGGGGAGCTGTTTTTT
>TRBJ1-2|.|16|TRBV18|.
CASSPSGRTVNYGYTF
TGTGCCAGCTCACCTTCAGGGCGCACCGTTAACTATGGCTACACCTTC
>TRBJ1-1|.|17|TRBV14|.
CASSPVRWQTTRDEAFF
TGTGCCAGCAGCCCCGTACGGTGGCAGACTACGAGGGATGAAGCTTTCTTT
>TRBJ2-1|once|18|TRBV9|TRBD2
CASSMTPLFLAGDNEQFF
TGTGCCAGCAGTATGACCCCCCTCTTTCTAGCGGGAGACAATGAGCAGTTCTTC
>TRBJ1-5|.|13|TRBV19|.
CASTFSGNQPQHF
TGTGCCAGCACATTCAGCGGCAATCAGCCCCAGCATTTT
>TRBJ2-2|.|16|TRBV2|TRBD2
CASRATSGGGTGELFF
TGTGCCAGCAGGGCAACTAGCGGGGGAGGTACCGGGGAGCTGTTTTTT
>TRBJ1-1|.|14|TRBV28|.
CASSSLGGRTEAFF
TGTGCCAGCAGTTCCCTCGGGGGACGAACTGAAGCTTTCTTT
>TRBJ2-7|.|20|TRBV19|TRBD2
CASSIRGSGGARSISYEQYF
TGTGCCAGTAGTATAAGGGGTAGCGGGGGGGCCCGGAGTATTTCCTACGAGCAGTACTTC
>TRBJ1-6|.|15|TRBV6-1|TRBD1
CASSLDRAYNSPLHF
TGTGCCAGCAGCTTGGACAGGGCCTATAATTCACCCCTCCACTTT
>TRBJ1-1|.|16|TRBV11-2|.
CASSLMGQGRETEAFF
TGTGCCAGCAGCTTAATGGGGCAGGGGAGGGAAACTGAAGCTTTCTTT
>TRBJ1-2|.|17|TRBV5-1|TRBD1
CASSLEGAEIYNYGYTF
TGCGCCAGCAGCTTGGAGGGGGCCGAGATATATAACTATGGCTACACCTTC
>TRBJ2-7|.|15|TRBV5-4|TRBD1
CASRLDRPLDYEQYF
TGTGCCAGCAGACTGGACAGGCCGTTAGACTACGAGCAGTACTTC
>TRBJ1-1|.|14|TRBV9|.
CASSARQADTEAFF
TGTGCCAGCAGCGCGAGACAGGCGGACACTGAAGCTTTCTTT